These 20 T cell receptor beta chains came from one sample sequenced in a study of cytomegalovirus exposure and HLA in healthy donors. 60 Vbeta and 13 Jbeta primers were used in PCR. The assay was immunoSEQ multiplex PCR, and TCRdb's table has in-frame clones only and misses some. The table records some 180,000 clones, about 78% of them present only once. The sequencing input was PBMCs. Receptors were obtained from a woman in her twenties or thirties in good health and CMV-seronegative.

The chain recombines TRBV5-6 with TRBJ2-3; 8 nucleotides match TRBD1. Germline trimming cut 3 bases from V and 9 bases from J; bases unmatched to any gene: 12. This CDR3 comprises 15 residues. Germline CDR1 is SGHDT and CDR2 is YYEEEE. Written as DNA, the CDR3 is TGTGCCAGCAGCTCGCGGGACAGGTGGACAGGCACGCAGTATTTT. Translated, it gives CASSSRDRWTGTQYF. The entire variable domain, with the rest obtained from reference TRBV5-6 and TRBJ2-3, is as follows: DAGVTQSPTHLIKTRGQQVTLRCSPKSGHDTVSWYQQALGQGPQFIFQYYEEEERQRGNFPDRFSGHQFPNYSSELNVNALLLGDSALYLCASSSRDRWTGTQYFGPGTRLTVL.

The rearrangement joins TRBV7-7 to TRBJ2-5; 7 bases map to TRBD2. Germline V lookup: CDR1 SSHAT, CDR2 FNYEAQ (reference sequence). The CDR3 is 15 amino acids. CDR3 nucleotide sequence: TGTGCTAGCGCCCCTCTGGGGGGGGGAAAAGAGACCCAGTACTTC. Its translation: CASAPLGGGKETQYF.

The CDR3 nucleotides are TGTGCCTGGAGTGTAGCCGTTTACAATGAGCAGTTCTTC. Translation: CAWSVAVYNEQFF. The chain recombines TRBV30 with TRBJ2-1; D unclear. The V end was cut by 0 bases, the J end by 4 bases, with 7 bases between. CDR1 is GTSNPN and CDR2 is SVGIG in the germline V gene (reference sequence). The CDR3 runs to 13 residues.

This chain joins TRBV5-4 and TRBJ1-2; D ambiguous. With 2 bases removed from V and 5 bases from J, the gap between germline ends came to 13 bases. This CDR3 spans 14 amino acids. Germline V gene data show CDR1 as SGHNT and CDR2 as YYREEE (reference sequence). CDR3 in DNA: TGTGCCAGCAGCTTAACCAGAGAGACTTATGGCTACACCTTC. It codes for CASSLTRETYGYTF.

The J gene is TRBJ1-1, the V gene TRBV11-2; D is ambiguous. Germline CDR1 and CDR2: SGHAT and FQNNGV. This CDR3 is 14 amino acids long. With 3 bases removed from V and 1 base from J, the gap between germline ends came to 9 bases. The CDR3 nucleotides are TGTGCCAGCAGCTTCCAGGAAACGAACACTGAAGCTTTCTTT. Translating gives CASSFQETNTEAFF.

This chain links TRBV9 with TRBJ2-7; D uncertain. The V end lost 0 bases, the J end lost 3 bases, and 7 bases lay between the germline ends. This CDR3 has 13 amino acids. Germline V gene sequence: CDR1 SGDLS, CDR2 YYNGEE. This CDR3 reads CASSVGLNYEQYF. The CDR3 region has the DNA TGTGCCAGCAGCGTAGGTCTAAACTACGAGCAGTACTTC.

This clone turned up a few times. This chain joins TRBV11-2 and TRBJ1-2; 8 bases line up with TRBD1. The CDR3 sequence is 15 residues long. Germline CDR1 reads SGHAT; CDR2 reads FQNNGV. Unmatched junction bases numbered 10, after V lost 4 bases and J lost 6 bases. The CDR3 reads CASSSRNRGFDGYTF. The CDR3 DNA sequence: TGTGCCAGCAGCTCAAGAAACAGGGGGTTCGATGGCTACACCTTC.

The chain uses TRBV5-1 and TRBJ2-2; TRBD1 is a possible D gene (5 bases). The V and J ends lost 0 bases and 6 bases respectively, with 12 bases between them. Germline V gene data show CDR1 as SGHRS and CDR2 as YFSETQ. The length of the CDR3 is 15 residues. In DNA, the CDR3 is TGCGCCAGCAGCTTGGCAGGGCCCAGTCCCGGGGAGCTGTTTTTT. Translated: CASSLAGPSPGELFF.

This clone was detected once. The chain uses TRBV6-5 and TRBJ2-3; 7 bases align to TRBD2. With 4 bases clipped from V and 2 bases from J, the junction kept 9 bases outside the gene matches. There are 16 residues in the CDR3. Germline V gene data show CDR1 as MNHEY and CDR2 as SVGAGI. The CDR3 region is CASSSRSGTNTDTQYF. In DNA form, the CDR3 reads TGTGCCAGCAGTTCCCGCAGCGGGACCAACACAGATACGCAGTATTTT.

This clone came up a few times. A read error may account for a junction end that differs from germline. The V gene is TRBV7-9, the J gene TRBJ2-5; 11 bases match TRBD1. The J call may be faulty, since TRBJ2-7 better matches the DNA end. The CDR3 length is 18 residues. CDR1 and CDR2 from the germline V gene are SEHNR and FQNEAQ (reference sequence). The DNA of the CDR3 is TGTTCCAGCAGCCGCCCACGGACAGGGGGCGGACCCTCCTACGAGCAGTACTTC. Its translation: CSSSRPRTGGGPSYEQYF.

There are a few counts of this clone. V and J are TRBV4-1 and TRBJ2-7, with TRBD2 as a possible D gene (7 bases). Germline V gene sequence: CDR1 MGHRA, CDR2 YSYEKL. The CDR3 runs to 14 residues. V was trimmed by 4 bases and J by 4 bases, leaving 14 bases between them. CDR3 bases: TGCGCCAGCAGCCGGGGGGGCGCGGGATACGAGCAGTACTTC. This translates into CASSRGGAGYEQYF.

This chain joins TRBV7-8 and TRBJ2-1; 11 positions agree with TRBD2. Germline V lookup: CDR1 SGHVS, CDR2 FQNEAQ. The CDR3 loop spans 17 amino acids. The ends lost 3 bases at V and 2 bases at J; junction bases unmatched: 6. CDR3 in amino acids: CASSFGLAGGPYNEQFF. In DNA form, the CDR3 reads TGTGCCAGCAGCTTCGGCCTAGCGGGAGGCCCCTACAATGAGCAGTTCTTC.

This clone was observed a handful of times. V is TRBV5-4 and J is TRBJ2-3, with TRBD2 matching 7 bases. Germline values: CDR1 SGHNT, CDR2 YYREEE (reference sequence). The CDR3 length is 18 residues. The ends lost 5 bases at V and 3 bases at J; junction bases unmatched: 18. The CDR3 nucleotides are TGTGCCAGCAGTACCTTCTTTGGGGGGGGAGGGTTGACAGATACGCAGTATTTT. Translating it yields CASSTFFGGGGLTDTQYF. Variable domain in full (rest from reference TRBV5-4 and TRBJ2-3): ETGVTQSPTHLIKTRGQQVTLRCSSQSGHNTVSWYQQALGQGPQFIFQYYREEENGRGNFPPRFSGLQFPNYSSELNVNALELDDSALYLCASSTFFGGGGLTDTQYFGPGTRLTVL.

This clone has more than one count but fewer than ten. This chain links TRBV27 with TRBJ2-7, with no clear D. V dropped 6 bases and J dropped 0 bases, with 3 bases sitting between them. The CDR3 is made up of 11 amino acids. From germline, CDR1 is MNHEY and CDR2 SMNVEV (reference sequence). The CDR3 DNA sequence: TGTGCCAGCAGGAGCTCCTACGAGCAGTACTTC. Protein: CASRSSYEQYF.

This sequence joins TRBV7-3 and TRBJ2-7; D is possibly TRBD2 (6 bases). Between the trimmed V and J ends, which lost 3 bases and 4 bases, there was a span of 16 bases. CDR1 is SGHTA and CDR2 is FQGTGA in the germline V gene. The CDR3 is 15 residues long. The CDR3 spells CASSFWGVGNYEQYF. The CDR3 DNA reads as TGTGCCAGCAGCTTTTGGGGGGTTGGGAATTACGAGCAGTACTTC.

This clone was seen a handful of times. V usage is TRBV18 and J usage is TRBJ1-1; a weak D match, TRBD1 (5 bases). The germline CDR1 and CDR2 sequences are KGHSH and LQKENI. The CDR3 has 13 residues. The germline V and J ends were trimmed by 3 bases and 6 bases, with 11 bases remaining between them. CDR3 nucleotides: TGTGCCAGCTCACCTCTAGGAGGGGCTGAAGCTTTCTTT. Protein product: CASSPLGGAEAFF.

V and J are TRBV7-8 and TRBJ2-3, with D tentatively TRBD1 (5 bases). The CDR3 length is 14 residues. Trimming left V 0 bases short and J 4 bases short, with 8 bases between. Germline CDR1 and CDR2: SGHVS and FQNEAQ. The chain's CDR3 is CASSLAGVSDTQYF. The CDR3, as DNA: TGTGCCAGCAGCTTAGCAGGGGTATCAGATACGCAGTATTTT.

This sequence joins TRBV18 and TRBJ2-7; no clear D gene. The V gene lost 0 bases and the J gene lost 3 bases, with 9 bases spanning the gap. This CDR3 contains 14 residues. From germline, CDR1 is KGHSH and CDR2 LQKENI. The CDR3: CASSPPQRNYEQYF. The CDR3 DNA follows: TGTGCCAGCTCACCACCACAGAGAAACTACGAGCAGTACTTC.

The chain couples TRBV5-1 to TRBJ2-3; 8 bases are shared with TRBD1. The length of the CDR3 is 15 residues. Germline assignment: CDR1 SGHRS and CDR2 YFSETQ. Unmatched junction bases numbered 6, after V lost 4 bases and J lost 2 bases. The CDR3: CASSAGQAHTDTQYF. Here the CDR3 DNA reads TGCGCCAGCAGCGCGGGACAGGCCCACACAGATACGCAGTATTTT.

The rearrangement joins TRBV21-1 to TRBJ1-3; the table assigns TRBD1, which was not confirmed against the DNA. TRBV21-1 is annotated as a pseudogene. The CDR3 has 19 amino acids. CDR3 region: CASSKRTETLERGGNTIYF. CDR3 coding DNA: TGTGCCAGCAGCAAAAGGACAGAAACCCTAGAGAGGGGTGGAAACACCATATATTTT.